This T cell receptor beta chain was obtained from a study of blood T cell repertoires in COVID-19. Study overall: COVID-19 samples, acute and convalescent, were from the United States, Italy and Spain.

Enrolment of Seattle patients took place during active infection, and they were followed longitudinally. Germline CDR1 reads SNHLY; CDR2 reads FYNNEI. The CDR3 consists of 13 residues. J was trimmed by 4 bases and V by 10 bases; bases with no gene match: 9. As processed by the authors: Nucleated cell number was recorded as an estimate derived from reference gene primer amplification. TCRdb keeps only in-frame clones here, not all; method: immunoSEQ multiplex PCR. The D gene and trimming were derived from the DNA, and the V and J assignments and clone size from that table. The data contain approximately 300,000 clones, around 90% of them singletons.

The chain links TRBV2 to TRBJ1-1; 7 bases match TRBD1. This clonotype was sampled from a woman aged 25 to 39 with COVID-19, enrolled during active disease. Specimen: peripheral blood. The CDR3 DNA reads as TGTGCCATCCCCAGGGGGGCAAGCACTGAAGCTTTCTTT. This codes for CAIPRGASTEAFF.